This T cell receptor (beta chain) is from a study of cytomegalovirus exposure and HLA in healthy donors. A multiplex PCR was run with 60 Vbeta primers and 13 Jbeta primers. Some clones are missing from TCRdb's copy, which holds only in-frame ones; the method was immunoSEQ multiplex PCR. The table shows about 180,000 clones, with roughly 87% occurring only once. The germline gives CDR1 KGHSH, CDR2 LQKENI. The junction had 4 bases not matched to a gene; V was cut back by 3 bases and J by 3 bases. This CDR3 is 14 amino acids long. The gene calls are TRBV18 and TRBJ2-7; 8 positions match TRBD1. Material for sequencing was PBMCs. This TCR came from a man in his forties in good health and CMV-seronegative. CDR3 sequence reads: CASSPGQEFYEQYF. In DNA form, the CDR3 reads TGTGCCAGCTCACCGGGACAGGAATTCTACGAGCAGTACTTC.